This T cell receptor beta chain was recorded in a study of cytomegalovirus exposure and HLA in healthy donors. 60 Vbeta and 13 Jbeta primers were used in PCR. Repertoires were generated with immunoSEQ multiplex PCR, while TCRdb's copy carries only in-frame clones and drops some. The data contain about 160,000 clones, over 70% of them seen just once; the ten biggest clones take up 4% to 5.5%. This CDR3 contains 16 residues. V was trimmed by 2 bases and J by 0 bases, leaving 12 bases between them. Germline CDR1 and CDR2: SGHVS and FNYEAQ. In the case of this clone: The target antigen is unknown.

Study outcomes and limitations: Fewer N-insertions (relative to the approximately 670-donor mean) were reportedly seen in an Asian-associated ancestry cluster in a later analysis. Later on, an analysis tied around 17,000 TCR beta sequences to HLA alleles at 0.05 false discovery rate. Using the classifier, cytomegalovirus status was reportedly diagnosed with high specificity and sensitivity.

The sequenced sample consisted of PBMCs. The chain uses TRBV7-6 and TRBJ2-3; D not certain. The receptor was derived from a man between 25 and 39 years old in good health and CMV-seronegative. The CDR3 is CASSLSLGGSTDTQYF. The CDR3 DNA reads as TGTGCCAGCAGCTTAAGTCTAGGCGGCAGCACAGATACGCAGTATTTT. Drawing the rest from reference TRBV7-6 and TRBJ2-3, the complete variable domain is GAGVSQSPRYKVTKRGQDVALRCDPISGHVSLYWYRQALGQGPEFLTYFNYEAQQDKSGLPNDRFSAERPEGSISTLTIQRTEQRDSAMYRCASSLSLGGSTDTQYFGPGTRLTVL.